These 5 T cell receptor beta chains originate from one sample sequenced in a study of cytomegalovirus exposure and HLA in healthy donors. This PCR relied on a set of 60 Vbeta primers and 13 Jbeta primers. Sequencing was performed with immunoSEQ multiplex PCR; in TCRdb, only in-frame clones are kept and a portion is missing. The sample comprises some 160,000 clones, over 70% of which are singletons, and around 7% rests with the top ten. The sample was PBMCs. Receptors were obtained from a woman between 40 and 55 years old in good health and CMV-seropositive.

The rearrangement joins TRBV10-3 to TRBJ2-1, with 11 bases lining up with TRBD1. The CDR3 has 15 amino acids. The V and J ends lost 7 bases and 3 bases, in that order; junction bases with no gene match: 5. Per germline, CDR1 ENHRY and CDR2 SYGVKD. CDR3 bases: TGTGCCATCAAGGGACAGGGGGGTATCTACAATGAGCAGTTCTTC. Translated, it gives CAIKGQGGIYNEQFF.

The CDR3 DNA sequence: TGCGCCAGCAGCCCTTCTCGACTAGCGGGGGTCGGCACAGATACGCAGTATTTT. It is translated as CASSPSRLAGVGTDTQYF. The chain recombines TRBV5-1 with TRBJ2-3, with 12 bases lining up with TRBD2. CDR3 size: 18 residues. V lost 4 bases to trimming and J lost 1 base; unmatched junction nucleotides: 10. Germline lookup yields CDR1 SGHRS and CDR2 YFSETQ. Complete variable domain (other parts from reference TRBV5-1 and TRBJ2-3): KAGVTQTPRYLIKTRGQQVTLSCSPISGHRSVSWYQQTPGQGLQFLFEYFSETQRNKGNFPGRFSGRQFSNSRSEMNVSTLELGDSALYLCASSPSRLAGVGTDTQYFGPGTRLTVL.

The chain joins TRBV6-1 to TRBJ2-1; 12 bases line up with TRBD1. After removal of 7 bases from V and 3 bases from J, the junction contained 4 bases not matched to a gene. This CDR3 has 15 residues. Germline CDR1 is MNHNS and CDR2 is SASEGT. CDR3 in DNA: TGTGCCAGCAAGGGGACAGGGGGCCTCTACAATGAGCAGTTCTTC. Amino acids: CASKGTGGLYNEQFF.

The chain carries TRBV27 and TRBJ2-5; TRBD2 agrees at 14 bases. The CDR3 is made up of 15 amino acids. Germline CDR1 reads MNHEY; CDR2 reads SMNVEV (reference sequence). After removal of 5 bases from V and 2 bases from J, the junction contained 1 base not matched to a gene. This CDR3 reads CASSRLAGGQETQYF. CDR3 nucleotides: TGTGCCAGCAGTAGACTAGCGGGGGGGCAAGAGACCCAGTACTTC.

This clone has just a few counts. The chain combines TRBV5-1 with TRBJ1-2, with 10 bases identical to TRBD1. The CDR3 has 12 amino acids. Per germline, CDR1 SGHRS and CDR2 YFSETQ. Trimming at V came to 3 bases and at J to 13 bases, leaving 6 bases not matched to a gene. CDR3 protein: CASSSGQGRPTF. The CDR3, as DNA: TGCGCCAGCAGCTCGGGACAGGGGCGCCCCACCTTC.